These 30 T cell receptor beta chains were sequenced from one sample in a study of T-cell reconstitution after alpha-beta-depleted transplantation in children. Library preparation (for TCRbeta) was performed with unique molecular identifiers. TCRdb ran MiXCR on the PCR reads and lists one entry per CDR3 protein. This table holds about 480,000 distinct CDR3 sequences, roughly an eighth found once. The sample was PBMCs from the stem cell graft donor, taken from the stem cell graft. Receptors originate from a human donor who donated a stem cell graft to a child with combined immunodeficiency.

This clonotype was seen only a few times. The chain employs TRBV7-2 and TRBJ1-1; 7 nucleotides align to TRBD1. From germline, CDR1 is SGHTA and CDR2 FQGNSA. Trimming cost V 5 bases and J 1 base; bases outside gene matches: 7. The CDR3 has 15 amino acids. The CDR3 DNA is TGTGCCAGCAGCACGTCCCGACAGGGGAACACTGAAGCTTTCTTT. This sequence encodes CASSTSRQGNTEAFF.

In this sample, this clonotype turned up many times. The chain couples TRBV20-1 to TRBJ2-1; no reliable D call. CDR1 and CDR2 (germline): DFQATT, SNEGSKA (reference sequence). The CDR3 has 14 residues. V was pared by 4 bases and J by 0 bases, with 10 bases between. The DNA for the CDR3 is TGCAGTGCTACTTCTCGGAGCTCCTACAATGAGCAGTTCTTC. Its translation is CSATSRSSYNEQFF.

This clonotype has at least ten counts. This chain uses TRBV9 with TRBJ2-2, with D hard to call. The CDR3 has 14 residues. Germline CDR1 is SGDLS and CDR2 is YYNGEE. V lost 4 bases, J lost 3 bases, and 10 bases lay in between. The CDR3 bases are TGTGCCAGCAGCCCACGTTCCTACACCGGGGAGCTGTTTTTT. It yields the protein CASSPRSYTGELFF.

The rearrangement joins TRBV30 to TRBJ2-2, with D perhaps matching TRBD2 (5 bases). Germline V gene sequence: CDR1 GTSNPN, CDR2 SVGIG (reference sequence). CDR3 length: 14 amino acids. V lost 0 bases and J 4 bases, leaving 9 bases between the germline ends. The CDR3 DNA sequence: TGTGCCTGGAGTGTAGGAGGAGGCACCGGGGAGCTGTTTTTT. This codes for CAWSVGGGTGELFF.

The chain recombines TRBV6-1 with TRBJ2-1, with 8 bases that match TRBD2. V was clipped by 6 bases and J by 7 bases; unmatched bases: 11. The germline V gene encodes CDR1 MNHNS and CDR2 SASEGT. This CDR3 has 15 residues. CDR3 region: CASRRRGETKNEQFF. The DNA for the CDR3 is TGTGCCAGCAGAAGGCGGGGGGAGACTAAGAATGAGCAGTTCTTC.

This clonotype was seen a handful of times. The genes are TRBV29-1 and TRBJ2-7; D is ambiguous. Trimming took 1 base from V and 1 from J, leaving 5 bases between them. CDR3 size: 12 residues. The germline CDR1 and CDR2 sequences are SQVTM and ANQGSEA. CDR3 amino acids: CSVEGRSYEQYF. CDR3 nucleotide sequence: TGCAGCGTTGAAGGCCGATCCTACGAGCAGTACTTC.

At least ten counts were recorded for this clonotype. The CDR3 DNA sequence: TGTGCCAGCAGTCTCGGACTAGCGGGAGGCGAGCAGTACTTC. Translating it yields CASSLGLAGGEQYF. The rearrangement joins TRBV12-3 or TRBV12-4 to TRBJ2-7, with 14 bases fitting TRBD2. V shed 5 bases and J 6 bases; nucleotides not matched to a gene: 3. This CDR3 comprises 14 residues.

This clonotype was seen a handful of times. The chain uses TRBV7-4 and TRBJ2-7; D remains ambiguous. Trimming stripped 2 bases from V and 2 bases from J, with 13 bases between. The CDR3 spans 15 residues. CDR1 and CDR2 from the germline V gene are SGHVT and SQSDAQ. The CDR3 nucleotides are TGTGCCAGCAGCTTAAGTGGTCCATACACCTACGAGCAGTACTTC. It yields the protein CASSLSGPYTYEQYF. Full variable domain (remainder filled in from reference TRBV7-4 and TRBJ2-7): GAGVSQSPRYKVAKRGRDVALRCDSISGHVTLYWYRQTLGQGSEVLTYSQSDAQRDKSGRPSGRFSAERPERSVSTLKIQRTEQGDSAVYLCASSLSGPYTYEQYFGPGTRLTVT.

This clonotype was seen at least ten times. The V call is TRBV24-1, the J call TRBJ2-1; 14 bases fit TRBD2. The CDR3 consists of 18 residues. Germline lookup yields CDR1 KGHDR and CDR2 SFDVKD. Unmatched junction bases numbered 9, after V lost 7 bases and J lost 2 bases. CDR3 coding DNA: TGTGCCACCAGCACCGGGACTAGCGGGAGATTAACCTACAATGAGCAGTTCTTC. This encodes CATSTGTSGRLTYNEQFF.

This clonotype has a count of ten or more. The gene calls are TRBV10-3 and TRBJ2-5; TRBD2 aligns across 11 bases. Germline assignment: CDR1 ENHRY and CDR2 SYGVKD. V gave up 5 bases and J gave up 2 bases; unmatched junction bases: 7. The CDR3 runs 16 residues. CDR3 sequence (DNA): TGTGCCATCAGTCAACCTTTAGCGGGAGGGCAAGAGACCCAGTACTTC. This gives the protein CAISQPLAGGQETQYF.

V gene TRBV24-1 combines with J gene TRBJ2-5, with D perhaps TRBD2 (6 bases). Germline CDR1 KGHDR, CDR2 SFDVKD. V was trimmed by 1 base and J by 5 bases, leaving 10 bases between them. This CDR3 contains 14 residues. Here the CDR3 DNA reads TGTGCCACCAGTGATTTAGGAGGGCCGGAGACCCAGTACTTC. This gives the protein CATSDLGGPETQYF.

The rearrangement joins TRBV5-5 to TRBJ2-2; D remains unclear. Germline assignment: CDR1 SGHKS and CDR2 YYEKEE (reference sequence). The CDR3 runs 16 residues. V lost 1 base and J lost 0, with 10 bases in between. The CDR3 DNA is TGTGCCAGCAGCTTGCGTACAATGACGAACACCGGGGAGCTGTTTTTT. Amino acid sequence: CASSLRTMTNTGELFF.

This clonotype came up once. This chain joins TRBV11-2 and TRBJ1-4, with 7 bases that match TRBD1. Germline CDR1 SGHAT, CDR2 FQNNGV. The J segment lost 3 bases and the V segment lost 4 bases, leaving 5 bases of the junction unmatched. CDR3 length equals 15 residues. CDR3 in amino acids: CASSSTGVANEKLFF. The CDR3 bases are TGTGCCAGCAGCTCCACAGGGGTGGCTAATGAAAAACTGTTTTTT.

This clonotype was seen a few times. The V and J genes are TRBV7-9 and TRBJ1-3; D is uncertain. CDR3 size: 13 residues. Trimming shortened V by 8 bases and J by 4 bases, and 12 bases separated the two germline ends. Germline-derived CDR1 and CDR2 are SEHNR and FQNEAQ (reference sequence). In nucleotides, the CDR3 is TGTGCCAGCGCTGGGGTTTACGGAAACACCATATATTTT. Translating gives CASAGVYGNTIYF.

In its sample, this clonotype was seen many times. The CDR3 DNA reads as TGCAGCGTGATTCGGACAGTTGACTCCTACGAGCAGTACTTC. This gives the protein CSVIRTVDSYEQYF. The chain is built from TRBV29-1 and TRBJ2-7; weak D call: TRBD1 (6 bases). V was pared by 6 bases and J by 0 bases, with 15 bases between. The germline gives CDR1 SQVTM, CDR2 ANQGSEA. The CDR3 extends over 14 amino acids.

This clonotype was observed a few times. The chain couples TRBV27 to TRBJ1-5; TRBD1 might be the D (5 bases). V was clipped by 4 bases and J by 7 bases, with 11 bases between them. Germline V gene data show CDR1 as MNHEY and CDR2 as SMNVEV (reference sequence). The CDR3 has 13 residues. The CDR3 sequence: CASSWGEEQPQHF. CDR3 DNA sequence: TGTGCCAGCAGTTGGGGGGAGGAACAGCCCCAGCATTTT.

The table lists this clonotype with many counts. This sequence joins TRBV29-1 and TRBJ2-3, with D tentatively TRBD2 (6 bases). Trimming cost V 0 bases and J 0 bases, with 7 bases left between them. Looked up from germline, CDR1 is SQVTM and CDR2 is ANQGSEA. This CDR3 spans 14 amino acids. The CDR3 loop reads CSVEEGGSTDTQYF. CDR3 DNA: TGCAGCGTTGAAGAAGGAGGGAGCACAGATACGCAGTATTTT.

The CDR3 DNA sequence: TGCAGTGCTCGAGGGACTAGCGGGCACTCCTACGAGCAGTACTTC. Translated: CSARGTSGHSYEQYF. The chain has TRBV20-1 and TRBJ2-7; 12 bases match TRBD2. This CDR3 region has 15 residues. Germline lookup yields CDR1 DFQATT and CDR2 SNEGSKA (reference sequence). V gave up 5 bases and J gave up 0 bases; unmatched junction bases: 5.

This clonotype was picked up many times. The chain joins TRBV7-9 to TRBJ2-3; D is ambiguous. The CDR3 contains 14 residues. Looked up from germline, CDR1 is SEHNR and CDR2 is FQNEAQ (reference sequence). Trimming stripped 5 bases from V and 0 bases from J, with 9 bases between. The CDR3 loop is CASSHLGSTDTQYF. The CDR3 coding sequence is TGTGCCAGCAGCCACCTAGGGAGCACAGATACGCAGTATTTT.

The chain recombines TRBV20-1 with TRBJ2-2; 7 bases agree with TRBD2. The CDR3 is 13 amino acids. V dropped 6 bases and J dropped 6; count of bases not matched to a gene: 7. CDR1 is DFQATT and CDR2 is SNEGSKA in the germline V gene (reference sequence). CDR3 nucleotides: TGCAGTGCACAGGAGCGGGGTTCCGGGGAGCTGTTTTTT. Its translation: CSAQERGSGELFF.

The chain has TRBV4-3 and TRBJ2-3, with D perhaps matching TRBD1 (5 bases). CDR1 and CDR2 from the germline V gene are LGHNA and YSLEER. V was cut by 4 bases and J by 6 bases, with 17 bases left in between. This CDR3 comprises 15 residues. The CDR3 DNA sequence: TGCGCCAGCAGCCCTAATCCCAGGGCCCATGATACGCAGTATTTT. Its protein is CASSPNPRAHDTQYF.

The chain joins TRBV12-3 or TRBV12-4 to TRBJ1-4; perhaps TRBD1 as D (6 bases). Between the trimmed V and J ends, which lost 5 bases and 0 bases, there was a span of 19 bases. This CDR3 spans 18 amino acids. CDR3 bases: TGTGCCAGCAGTCCCGGGACAAACTACCAGGCAACTAATGAAAAACTGTTTTTT. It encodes CASSPGTNYQATNEKLFF.

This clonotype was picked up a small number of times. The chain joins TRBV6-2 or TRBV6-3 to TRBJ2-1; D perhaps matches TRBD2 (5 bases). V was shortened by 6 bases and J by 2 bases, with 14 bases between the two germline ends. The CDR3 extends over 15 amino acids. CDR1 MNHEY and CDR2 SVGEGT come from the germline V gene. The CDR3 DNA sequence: TGTGCCAGCAGGGGGTCCGGGGTCACCTACAATGAGCAGTTCTTC. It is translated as CASRGSGVTYNEQFF.

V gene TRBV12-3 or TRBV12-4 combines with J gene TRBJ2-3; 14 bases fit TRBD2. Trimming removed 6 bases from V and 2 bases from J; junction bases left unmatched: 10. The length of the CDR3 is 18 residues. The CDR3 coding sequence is TGTGCCAGCAGCCGCGGACTAGCGGGAGGCATTGTCACAGATACGCAGTATTTT. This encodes CASSRGLAGGIVTDTQYF.

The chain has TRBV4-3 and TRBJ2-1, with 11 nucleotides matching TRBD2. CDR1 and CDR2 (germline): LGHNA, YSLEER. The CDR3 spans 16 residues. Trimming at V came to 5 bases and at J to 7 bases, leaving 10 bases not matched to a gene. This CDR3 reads CASSNVAGGPRNEQFF. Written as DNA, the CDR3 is TGCGCCAGCAGCAACGTAGCGGGAGGGCCAAGAAATGAGCAGTTCTTC.

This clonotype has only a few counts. CDR3 sequence reads: CATVTVSNQPQHF. Written as DNA, the CDR3 is TGTGCCACCGTGACAGTGAGCAATCAGCCCCAGCATTTT. This rearrangement joins TRBV15 to TRBJ1-5, with D possibly TRBD1 on 5 matching bases. V lost 8 bases to trimming and J lost 1 base, with 9 bases between them. CDR3 length: 13 residues. Germline CDR1 is LNHNV and CDR2 is YYDKDF (reference sequence).

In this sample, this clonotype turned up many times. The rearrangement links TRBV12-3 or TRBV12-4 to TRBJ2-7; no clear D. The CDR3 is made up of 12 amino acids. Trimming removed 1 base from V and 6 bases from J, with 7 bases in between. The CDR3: CASSLGRSEQYF. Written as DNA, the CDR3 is TGTGCCAGCAGTTTAGGCCGGTCCGAGCAGTACTTC.

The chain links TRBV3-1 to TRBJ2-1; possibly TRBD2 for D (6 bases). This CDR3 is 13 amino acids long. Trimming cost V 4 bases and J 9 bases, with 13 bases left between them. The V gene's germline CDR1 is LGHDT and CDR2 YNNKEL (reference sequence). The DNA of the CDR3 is TGTGCCAGCAGCCTAACGACTAGGAGTGAGCAGTTCTTC. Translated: CASSLTTRSEQFF.

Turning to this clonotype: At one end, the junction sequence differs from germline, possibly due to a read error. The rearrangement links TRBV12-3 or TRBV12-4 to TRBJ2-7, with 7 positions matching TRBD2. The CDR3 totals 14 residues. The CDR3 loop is CASSPSDGGYEQYF. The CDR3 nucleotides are TGTGCCAGCAGCCCATCGGACGGGGGGTACGAACAGTACTTC.

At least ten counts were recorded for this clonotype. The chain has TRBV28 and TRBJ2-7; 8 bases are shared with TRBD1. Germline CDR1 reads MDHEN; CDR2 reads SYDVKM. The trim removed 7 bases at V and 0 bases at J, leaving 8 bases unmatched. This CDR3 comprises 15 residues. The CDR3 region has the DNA TGTGCCAGCAAAAGGGGACAGGCTCCCTCCTACGAGCAGTACTTC. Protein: CASKRGQAPSYEQYF.